This entry is about one T cell receptor (beta chain). Germline V gene sequence: CDR1 SGHTA, CDR2 FQGTGA. The CDR3 consists of 14 residues. V was pared by 5 bases and J by 4 bases, with 4 bases of the junction left unmatched. Profiling relied on immunoSEQ multiplex PCR, and the TCRdb table lists in-frame clones only, not all of them. The data show 50,000 to 60,000 clones, approximately 96% seen once. The source of the sample is a study of T cells after somatic rescue of genetic block. What was sequenced was peripheral blood mononuclear cells (PBMCs). The receptor's source is a child under two years old. The V call is TRBV7-3, the J call TRBJ2-7; 11 bases agree with TRBD2. CDR3 protein: CASSLRTSGYEQYF. As DNA, the CDR3 is TGTGCCAGCAGCCTCAGGACTAGCGGGTACGAGCAGTACTTC.